This T cell receptor (beta chain) was obtained from a study of preoperative IRX-2 immunotherapy in early breast cancer. Here immunoSEQ multiplex PCR was the method, and the copy in TCRdb shows in-frame clones only, minus some. This table holds about 29,000 clones, nearly 90% found once. Specified treatment: preoperative locoregional IRX-2 cytokine immunotherapy. This receptor was identified in a human donor with breast cancer. Sampling was conducted from a patient treated with IRX-2 immunotherapy.

CDR3 residues: CASSLRWDTTNYGYTF. CDR3 sequence (DNA): TGTGCCAGCAGCTTACGGTGGGACACAACTAACTATGGCTACACCTTC. V gene TRBV7-8 combines with J gene TRBJ1-2; perhaps TRBD1 as D (6 bases). This CDR3 comprises 16 residues. With 2 bases removed from V and 0 bases from J, the gap between germline ends came to 13 bases. Germline values: CDR1 SGHVS, CDR2 FQNEAQ.